Listed here are 25 T cell receptor beta chains from one sample, sequenced in a study of T cell clones after liver transplantation. The assay was immunoSEQ multiplex PCR, and TCRdb's table has in-frame clones only and misses some. The data contain just over 60,000 clones, roughly two thirds of them seen just once; the ten biggest clones take up about 15%. Specimen: CD4+ T cells from blood, collected before liver transplant. These receptors were collected from a human donor who received a liver transplant.

This chain links TRBV28 with TRBJ2-6; D is unresolved. CDR3 size: 16 residues. Trimming removed 3 bases at V and 1 base at J, with 10 bases between. Germline CDR1 MDHEN, CDR2 SYDVKM. In DNA, the CDR3 is TGTGCCAGCAGTTTGCAAGTTACTTCTGGGGCCAACGTCCTGACTTTC. Protein product: CASSLQVTSGANVLTF.

V usage is TRBV5-5 and J usage is TRBJ1-2; 7 nucleotides agree with TRBD1. The junction had 5 bases not matched to a gene; V was cut back by 4 bases and J by 2 bases. CDR3 size: 14 residues. Looked up from germline, CDR1 is SGHKS and CDR2 is YYEKEE (reference sequence). CDR3 bases: TGTGCCAGCAGCCAACAGACAGGGAACTATGGCTACACCTTC. This gives the protein CASSQQTGNYGYTF.

In its sample, this clone was seen a few times. This chain uses TRBV23-1 with TRBJ1-1; no clear D gene. TRBV23-1 is annotated as an ORF whose role is uncertain. The CDR3 consists of 15 residues. The germline V and J ends were trimmed by 7 bases and 3 bases, with 18 bases remaining between them. The CDR3 is CASKCVRRSHTEAFF. The CDR3 nucleotides are TGCGCCAGCAAGTGTGTCCGGCGGAGTCACACTGAAGCTTTCTTT.

In the case of this clone: At the DNA level, this CDR3 is encoded by other sequences in the same sample as well. Here the CDR3 DNA reads TGTGCCAGCAGCCCATCAAGCGGGGGGGCCGGGGAGACCCAGTACTTC. Encoded protein: CASSPSSGGAGETQYF. The rearrangement links TRBV11-2 to TRBJ2-5, with TRBD2 matching 10 bases. J lost 5 bases, V lost 5 bases, and 11 bases had no gene match. The CDR3 is 16 amino acids. Germline V CDR1 and CDR2: SGHAT, FQNNGV.

Concerning this clone: The sample holds other DNA sequences that translate to the same CDR3. The V gene is TRBV7-2, the J gene TRBJ2-7, with D possibly matching TRBD2 (5 bases). Deletions cut 5 bases from V and 4 bases from J, with 6 bases between. Looked up from germline, CDR1 is SGHTA and CDR2 is FQGNSA. The CDR3 is 11 amino acids. CDR3 coding DNA: TGTGCCAGCAGCGGGGAGTACGAGCAGTACTTC. This codes for CASSGEYEQYF.

This chain connects TRBV19 to TRBJ2-7, with 12 bases identical to TRBD1. CDR3 length: 18 residues. V lost 4 bases, J lost 0 bases, and 10 bases stayed unmatched. Looked up from germline, CDR1 is LNHDA and CDR2 is SQIVND (reference sequence). CDR3 amino acids: CASSTPRDRGLSSYEQYF. The CDR3 region has the DNA TGTGCCAGTAGTACCCCCCGGGACAGGGGGCTGTCCTCCTACGAGCAGTACTTC. Full variable domain (remainder filled in from reference TRBV19 and TRBJ2-7): DGGITQSPKYLFRKEGQNVTLSCEQNLNHDAMYWYRQDPGQGLRLIYYSQIVNDFQKGDIAEGYSVSREKKESFPLTVTSAQKNPTAFYLCASSTPRDRGLSSYEQYFGPGTRLTVT.

The rearrangement links TRBV19 to TRBJ1-1, with TRBD1 as a possible D gene (6 bases). The CDR3 runs to 14 residues. V was trimmed by 7 bases and J by 0 bases, leaving 12 bases between them. Germline V gene sequence: CDR1 LNHDA, CDR2 SQIVND (reference sequence). The DNA for the CDR3 is TGTGCCAGTACCCTGACAGGCTTGAACACTGAAGCTTTCTTT. Residues: CASTLTGLNTEAFF.

In this sample, this clone turned up a few times. Here the CDR3 reads CASSPRARGNTGELFF. The DNA of the CDR3 is TGTGCCAGCAGTCCGCGCGCTCGGGGGAACACCGGGGAGCTGTTTTTT. The V and J genes are TRBV7-2 and TRBJ2-2, with D maybe TRBD2 (5 bases). Trimming pared 6 bases from V and 1 base from J, leaving 15 bases between. The CDR3 loop spans 16 amino acids. Germline CDR1 SGHTA, CDR2 FQGNSA.

V and J are TRBV2 and TRBJ2-5, with 9 positions matching TRBD1. V lost 7 bases, J lost 10 bases, and 16 bases stayed unmatched. Germline values: CDR1 SNHLY, CDR2 FYNNEI. The CDR3 loop spans 15 amino acids. CDR3 region: CASIPEWDRARDQYF. CDR3 bases: TGTGCCAGCATTCCCGAATGGGACAGGGCGCGCGACCAGTACTTC.

This clone was detected only a few times. The CDR3 DNA reads TGCAGCGTTGAGGGGGACAGGGGTACTGAAGCTTTCTTT. The encoded protein is CSVEGDRGTEAFF. The V gene is TRBV29-1, the J gene TRBJ1-1; 10 nucleotides match TRBD1. V shed 3 bases and J 5 bases; nucleotides not matched to a gene: 3. Germline values: CDR1 SQVTM, CDR2 ANQGSEA. The CDR3 spans 13 residues.

The chain couples TRBV6-5 to TRBJ2-1; the match to TRBD1 covers 10 bases. The CDR3 loop spans 12 amino acids. The germline CDR1 and CDR2 sequences are MNHEY and SVGAGI. V shed 4 bases, J shed 15 bases, and the junction held 6 bases outside the gene matches. As DNA, the CDR3 is TGTGCCAGCAGTTCGGGACAGGGGATGAGGTTCTTC. This gives the protein CASSSGQGMRFF.

The V and J genes are TRBV9 and TRBJ2-7; TRBD1 matches at 10 bases. J was trimmed by 4 bases and V by 0 bases; bases with no gene match: 4. The CDR3 contains 15 residues. Germline loops: CDR1 SGDLS, CDR2 YYNGEE. In nucleotides, the CDR3 is TGTGCCAGCAGCGTAGGACAGGGGGCGCGGTACGAGCAGTACTTC. It encodes CASSVGQGARYEQYF.

The table lists this clone with a few counts. This chain joins TRBV5-6 and TRBJ1-2, with a possible D match to TRBD1 (5 bases). In germline, CDR1 is SGHDT, CDR2 YYEEEE. Trimming pared 4 bases from V and 4 bases from J, leaving 11 bases between. The CDR3 totals 13 residues. The CDR3 bases are TGTGCCAGCAGCCAGACAGTTTTCTATGGCTACACCTTC. Translated: CASSQTVFYGYTF.

This clone was seen a handful of times. V and J are TRBV7-2 and TRBJ1-6, with TRBD1 matching over 9 bases. Per the germline V gene, CDR1 is SGHTA and CDR2 is FQGNSA. The CDR3 sequence is 14 residues long. V lost 4 bases, J lost 8 bases, and 3 bases stayed unmatched. The CDR3 nucleotides are TGTGCCAGCAGCTCACAGGGGGCTTATTCACCCCTCCACTTT. This encodes CASSSQGAYSPLHF.

V gene TRBV11-3 combines with J gene TRBJ2-1, with a tentative D call TRBD1 (6 bases). V was pared by 6 bases and J by 0 bases, with 15 bases between. From germline, CDR1 is SGHNT and CDR2 YENEEA. The CDR3 extends over 16 amino acids. CDR3 in amino acids: CASSPGQGYSYNEQFF. The CDR3 DNA reads TGTGCCAGCAGTCCCGGCCAGGGGTACTCCTACAATGAGCAGTTCTTC.

The rearrangement links TRBV28 to TRBJ1-4; D is ambiguous. This CDR3 contains 14 residues. V lost 0 bases and J lost 5, with 7 bases in between. Per the germline V gene, CDR1 is MDHEN and CDR2 is SYDVKM. The CDR3 loop reads CASSLWQANEKLFF. CDR3 DNA sequence: TGTGCCAGCAGTTTATGGCAGGCAAATGAAAAACTGTTTTTT.

This clone occurred once. This chain joins TRBV18 and TRBJ2-7; 9 bases map to TRBD1. This CDR3 comprises 13 residues. V shed 5 bases, J shed 4 bases, and the junction held 3 bases outside the gene matches. Germline CDR1 reads KGHSH; CDR2 reads LQKENI. The CDR3 protein is CASSRDRAYEQYF. CDR3 nucleotides: TGTGCCAGCTCAAGGGACAGGGCGTACGAGCAGTACTTC.

In its sample, this clone was seen many times. This chain uses TRBV15 with TRBJ2-1, with TRBD1 as a possible D gene (6 bases). CDR1 is LNHNV and CDR2 is YYDKDF in the germline V gene (reference sequence). Trimming pared 0 bases from V and 2 bases from J, leaving 8 bases between. This CDR3 spans 15 amino acids. Here the CDR3 DNA reads TGTGCCACCAGCAGAGACCGGGACACCTACAATGAGCAGTTCTTC. Its translation: CATSRDRDTYNEQFF.

Ten or more counts support this clone. V usage is TRBV11-2 and J usage is TRBJ2-2; TRBD2 might be the D (5 bases). This CDR3 region has 14 residues. CDR1 SGHAT and CDR2 FQNNGV come from the germline V gene. V lost 3 bases and J lost 4, with 9 bases in between. For the CDR3, the DNA is TGTGCCAGCAGCTTCGGGGTCGGCACCGGGGAGCTGTTTTTT. Protein product: CASSFGVGTGELFF.

A single count supports this clone. The chain uses TRBV2 and TRBJ2-5; tentative D call: TRBD2 (5 bases). The germline V gene encodes CDR1 SNHLY and CDR2 FYNNEI. The CDR3 sequence is 13 residues long. V was clipped by 1 base and J by 7 bases, with 10 bases between them. CDR3 sequence (DNA): TGTGCCAGCAGTGAAGTACCCCGGGGGACCCAGTACTTC. Its protein is CASSEVPRGTQYF.

This chain uses TRBV30 with TRBJ2-4; D remains ambiguous. V shed 2 bases and J shed 4 bases, with 9 bases lying between them. Germline V gives CDR1 GTSNPN, CDR2 SVGIG (reference sequence). CDR3 size: 13 residues. CDR3: CAWSRRNKNIQYF. CDR3 coding DNA: TGTGCCTGGAGTCGCAGAAATAAAAACATTCAGTACTTC.

Only one count was recorded for this clone. The chain joins TRBV2 to TRBJ2-7; 7 nucleotides align to TRBD2. V dropped 7 bases and J dropped 7; count of bases not matched to a gene: 7. The CDR3 covers 12 residues. From germline, CDR1 is SNHLY and CDR2 FYNNEI. The CDR3 coding sequence is TGTGCCAGCACCACCCCCGGGGGGGAGCAGTACTTC. Translated: CASTTPGGEQYF.

The J gene is TRBJ2-5, the V gene TRBV7-2, with a possible D match to TRBD1 (5 bases). CDR3 length: 14 residues. Trimming shortened V by 1 base and J by 4 bases, and 10 bases separated the two germline ends. CDR1 is SGHTA and CDR2 is FQGNSA in the germline V gene. CDR3: CASSLVVQGETQYF. The CDR3 DNA sequence: TGTGCCAGCAGCTTAGTGGTTCAGGGAGAGACCCAGTACTTC.

The chain uses TRBV5-1 and TRBJ2-7, with 7 bases identical to TRBD1. V shed 5 bases and J 1 base; nucleotides not matched to a gene: 9. This CDR3 comprises 15 residues. In germline, CDR1 is SGHRS, CDR2 YFSETQ. The CDR3 coding sequence is TGCGCCAGCAGTTCCCAAAGGGGGCTGTCCTACGAGCAGTACTTC. As protein: CASSSQRGLSYEQYF. Full variable domain (rest looked up from reference TRBV5-1 and TRBJ2-7): KAGVTQTPRYLIKTRGQQVTLSCSPISGHRSVSWYQQTPGQGLQFLFEYFSETQRNKGNFPGRFSGRQFSNSRSEMNVSTLELGDSALYLCASSSQRGLSYEQYFGPGTRLTVT.

V gene TRBV7-2 combines with J gene TRBJ1-2, with D possibly matching TRBD1 (5 bases). V was shortened by 5 bases and J by 1 base, with 11 bases between the two germline ends. Germline CDR1 is SGHTA and CDR2 is FQGNSA. The length of the CDR3 is 14 residues. The CDR3 nucleotides are TGTGCCAGCAGCGACCGACAGAGTAACTATGGCTACACCTTC. Encoded protein: CASSDRQSNYGYTF.